Below are 18 T cell receptor beta chains sequenced from a single sample in a study of T-cell memory formation after mild COVID-19. TCRdb re-called the 5' RACE reads with MiXCR, one entry per CDR3 protein. The sample contains 45,000 to 55,000 distinct CDR3 sequences, about 7.3% of which appear only once. The sequencing input was PBMCs or a T cell subset sorted from them (not recorded which). These receptors came from a man between 18 and 29 years old who had mild COVID-19 (a few samples of this study predate the infection). Cell type and time point are not known.

V is TRBV29-1 and J is TRBJ2-7; 7 nucleotides align to TRBD2. V shed 7 bases, J shed 3 bases, and the junction held 9 bases outside the gene matches. The CDR3 spans 13 residues. Germline CDR1 SQVTM, CDR2 ANQGSEA. CDR3 in DNA: TGCAGCGCCCTTCTCAGGACTAGCTACGAGCAGTACTTC. This codes for CSALLRTSYEQYF.

V and J are TRBV4-1 and TRBJ2-5, with a weak D call TRBD2 (7 bases). Trimming pared 4 bases from V and 2 bases from J, leaving 11 bases between. The germline CDR1 and CDR2 sequences are MGHRA and YSYEKL. This CDR3 spans 14 amino acids. CDR3 sequence: CASSRGGRQETQYF. The DNA for the CDR3 is TGCGCCAGCAGCCGGGGGGGGCGTCAAGAGACCCAGTACTTC.

Relative to its sample, this clonotype is medium-sized. V is TRBV12-3 or TRBV12-4 and J is TRBJ1-1, with D unresolved. The CDR3 contains 14 residues. Trimming cost V 7 bases and J 4 bases, with 16 bases left between them. Here the CDR3 reads CASKLDPRSTEAFF. CDR3 bases: TGTGCCAGCAAACTAGACCCCCGGAGCACTGAAGCTTTCTTT.

CDR3 sequence (DNA): TGTGCCAGCAGCCTACCCCGGACGGTCCAAGAGACCCAGTACTTC. Translation gives CASSLPRTVQETQYF. This rearrangement joins TRBV7-9 to TRBJ2-5; no clear D gene. The CDR3 has 15 residues. Trimming cost V 5 bases and J 1 base, with 14 bases left between them. Germline loops: CDR1 SEHNR, CDR2 FQNEAQ (reference sequence). Together with reference TRBV7-9 and TRBJ2-5, the CDR3 gives the full variable domain: DTGVSQNPRHKITKRGQNVTFRCDPISEHNRLYWYRQTLGQGPEFLTYFQNEAQLEKSRLLSDRFSAERPKGSFSTLEIQRTEQGDSAMYLCASSLPRTVQETQYFGPGTRLLVL.

This clonotype was detected ten times or more. The chain employs TRBV7-2 and TRBJ2-1; no definite D call. V was pared by 5 bases and J by 10 bases, with 12 bases between. The CDR3 has 12 amino acids. Germline V gene sequence: CDR1 SGHTA, CDR2 FQGNSA. The CDR3 nucleotides are TGTGCCAGCAGCCCCCGGGTTACCGAGCAGTTCTTC. It encodes CASSPRVTEQFF.

The chain employs TRBV5-1 and TRBJ1-2; maybe TRBD1 (5 bases). This CDR3 is 13 amino acids long. In germline, CDR1 is SGHRS, CDR2 YFSETQ. Trimming took off 3 bases at V and 2 bases at J, with 8 bases between the two ends. CDR3 residues: CASSWGENYGYTF. For the CDR3, the DNA is TGCGCCAGCAGCTGGGGGGAGAACTATGGCTACACCTTC.

This clonotype was recorded at least ten times. The rearrangement joins TRBV5-4 to TRBJ2-1; the match to TRBD2 covers 7 bases. The CDR3 spans 14 residues. Germline V lookup: CDR1 SGHNT, CDR2 YYREEE (reference sequence). V trimming: 6 bases; J trimming: 6 bases; junction bases outside the gene matches: 9. CDR3 protein: CASNSAGVFNEQFF. The CDR3 region has the DNA TGTGCCAGCAACTCTGCGGGGGTCTTCAATGAGCAGTTCTTC.

This clonotype was observed many times. The CDR3 is CASSLDAKVYNEQFF. The DNA of the CDR3 is TGCGCCAGCAGCTTGGATGCTAAGGTCTACAATGAGCAGTTCTTC. This chain joins TRBV5-1 and TRBJ2-1; D is ambiguous. Trimming cost V 0 bases and J 3 bases, with 10 bases left between them. The germline V gene encodes CDR1 SGHRS and CDR2 YFSETQ. This CDR3 contains 15 residues.

This chain uses TRBV28 with TRBJ2-6; TRBD1 is a possible D gene (6 bases). CDR1 is MDHEN and CDR2 is SYDVKM in the germline V gene. The ends were cut back, 7 bases at V and 0 bases at J, with 16 bases in the middle. This CDR3 has 17 residues. Here the CDR3 DNA reads TGTGCCAGCAAAGCTTACACAGGGAACTCTGGGGCCAACGTCCTGACTTTC. Protein product: CASKAYTGNSGANVLTF.

This clonotype was seen a handful of times. J is TRBJ2-1 and V is TRBV4-3, with 8 nucleotides matching TRBD2. The CDR3 runs to 14 residues. Germline V lookup: CDR1 LGHNA, CDR2 YSLEER. The J segment lost 10 bases and the V segment lost 8 bases, leaving 13 bases of the junction unmatched. Here the CDR3 DNA reads TGCGCCAGCGGAGCGGGGGCGCGCCTTGGGGAGCAGTTCTTC. Residues: CASGAGARLGEQFF.

The V and J genes are TRBV7-2 and TRBJ1-5; D unresolved. CDR3 length: 12 residues. Per germline, CDR1 SGHTA and CDR2 FQGNSA. Trimming shortened V by 1 base and J by 3 bases, and 1 base separated the two germline ends. The CDR3 protein is CASSLDNQPQHF. The CDR3 region has the DNA TGTGCCAGCAGCTTAGACAATCAGCCCCAGCATTTT.

This clonotype was detected only a few times. The J gene is TRBJ2-2, the V gene TRBV5-1, with 10 positions matching TRBD1. The CDR3 spans 14 residues. Trimming cost V 4 bases and J 7 bases; bases outside gene matches: 4. The V gene's germline CDR1 is SGHRS and CDR2 YFSETQ. The CDR3 DNA sequence: TGCGCCAGCAGCCGACAGGGGGCCAACGGGGAGCTGTTTTTT. This encodes CASSRQGANGELFF. Full variable domain (remainder filled in from reference TRBV5-1 and TRBJ2-2): KAGVTQTPRYLIKTRGQQVTLSCSPISGHRSVSWYQQTPGQGLQFLFEYFSETQRNKGNFPGRFSGRQFSNSRSEMNVSTLELGDSALYLCASSRQGANGELFFGEGSRLTVL.

There are a few counts of this clonotype. The J gene is TRBJ2-3, the V gene TRBV6-6; D remains unclear. The CDR3 has 11 amino acids. Germline values: CDR1 MNHNY, CDR2 SVGAGI (reference sequence). Trimming pared 2 bases from V and 5 bases from J, leaving 2 bases between. Written as DNA, the CDR3 is TGTGCCAGCAGTTACGGAGATACGCAGTATTTT. This sequence encodes CASSYGDTQYF.

The table lists this clonotype with a few counts. This chain links TRBV6-1 with TRBJ2-3; 8 bases match TRBD1. CDR3 size: 15 residues. The germline V gene encodes CDR1 MNHNS and CDR2 SASEGT. J gave up 3 bases and V 3 bases, and 5 bases lay outside the gene matches. The DNA for the CDR3 is TGTGCCAGCAGTGACCAGGGGGCGCGGACAGATACGCAGTATTTT. Its translation: CASSDQGARTDTQYF.

This clonotype was observed a few times. CDR3 nucleotides: TGTGCCTGGAGTAGGCAGGCTGATCAGCCCCAGCATTTT. This sequence encodes CAWSRQADQPQHF. The chain is built from TRBV30 and TRBJ1-5; no definite D call. This CDR3 has 13 residues. The V end was cut by 2 bases, the J end by 5 bases, with 10 bases between. Germline V gives CDR1 GTSNPN, CDR2 SVGIG (reference sequence).

This sequence joins TRBV4-1 and TRBJ1-1, with no clear D. V lost 1 base and J 0 bases, leaving 9 bases between the germline ends. CDR3 length: 15 residues. CDR1 MGHRA and CDR2 YSYEKL come from the germline V gene. The CDR3 reads CASSQGHLMNTEAFF. CDR3 DNA: TGCGCCAGCAGCCAAGGGCATCTAATGAACACTGAAGCTTTCTTT.

This clonotype was seen more than once but under ten times. The genes are TRBV29-1 and TRBJ1-1; D unresolved. The CDR3 has 14 amino acids. Deletions cut 6 bases from V and 6 bases from J, with 20 bases between. CDR1 and CDR2 from the germline V gene are SQVTM and ANQGSEA. DNA of the CDR3: TGCAGCGTCGCCATGCGGCCAGTTGGCGCTGAAGCTTTCTTT. It translates to CSVAMRPVGAEAFF.

This clonotype was observed a handful of times. The rearrangement joins TRBV12-3 or TRBV12-4 to TRBJ2-6; TRBD1 agrees at 10 bases. With V trimmed by 3 bases and J by 2 bases, 1 base remained unmatched. This CDR3 is 16 amino acids long. The CDR3 nucleotides are TGTGCCAGCAGTTTGGACAGGGGGGCTGGGGCCAACGTCCTGACTTTC. Its protein is CASSLDRGAGANVLTF.